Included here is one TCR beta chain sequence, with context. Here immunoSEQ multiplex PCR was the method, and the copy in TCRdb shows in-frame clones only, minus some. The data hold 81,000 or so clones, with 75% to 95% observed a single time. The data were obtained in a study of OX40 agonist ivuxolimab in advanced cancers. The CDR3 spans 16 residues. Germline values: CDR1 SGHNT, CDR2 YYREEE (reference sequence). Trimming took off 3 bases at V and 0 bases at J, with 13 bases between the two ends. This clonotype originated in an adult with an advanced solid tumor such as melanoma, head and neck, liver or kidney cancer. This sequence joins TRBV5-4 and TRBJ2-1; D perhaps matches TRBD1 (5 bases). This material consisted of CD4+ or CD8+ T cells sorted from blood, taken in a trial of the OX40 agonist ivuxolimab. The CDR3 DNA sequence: TGTGCCAGCAGCTCCCAGGACATAAGCTCCTACAATGAGCAGTTCTTC. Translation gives CASSSQDISSYNEQFF. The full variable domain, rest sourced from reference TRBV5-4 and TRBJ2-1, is ETGVTQSPTHLIKTRGQQVTLRCSSQSGHNTVSWYQQALGQGPQFIFQYYREEENGRGNFPPRFSGLQFPNYSSELNVNALELDDSALYLCASSSQDISSYNEQFFGPGTRLTVL.